Shown below are 14 T cell receptor beta chains from a single sample sequenced in a study of early T cells in non-severe SARS-CoV-2 infection. TCRdb re-called the 5' RACE reads with MiXCR, one entry per CDR3 protein. The repertoire has roughly 32,000 distinct CDR3 sequences, around 9% of them found once; the top ten carry 13%. The sample was whole blood. The receptors originated from an adult who was a healthcare worker with PCR-confirmed SARS-CoV-2 infection or an uninfected control (not recorded which).

The rearrangement joins TRBV29-1 to TRBJ2-6; D call uncertain. Germline V CDR1 and CDR2: SQVTM, ANQGSEA. CDR3 length: 18 residues. Trimming pared 0 bases from V and 0 bases from J, leaving 15 bases between. CDR3: CSVEEGRLGSSGANVLTF. The CDR3 coding sequence is TGCAGCGTTGAAGAGGGCAGGCTCGGAAGCTCTGGGGCCAACGTCCTGACTTTC.

This clonotype was seen many times. This chain joins TRBV30 and TRBJ2-2; 7 nucleotides match TRBD2. V lost 7 bases to trimming and J lost 5 bases; unmatched junction nucleotides: 10. Germline CDR1 GTSNPN, CDR2 SVGIG (reference sequence). This CDR3 is built from 14 residues. Here the CDR3 DNA reads TGTGCCTCCCAAATTTCGGGGGGAACCGGGGAGCTGTTTTTT. Amino acid sequence: CASQISGGTGELFF.

The chain is built from TRBV7-2 and TRBJ2-3; D call uncertain. Germline CDR1 SGHTA, CDR2 FQGNSA. Trimming took 5 bases from V and 5 from J, leaving 8 bases between them. The CDR3 runs 12 residues. CDR3 in DNA: TGTGCCAGCAGCCGGTCAGGAGATACGCAGTATTTT. Amino acid sequence: CASSRSGDTQYF.

The chain carries TRBV4-1 and TRBJ2-1, with TRBD1 identical over 10 bases. The V segment lost 3 bases and the J segment 7 bases; nucleotides outside the gene matches: 6. Germline V CDR1 and CDR2: MGHRA, YSYEKL. The CDR3 contains 15 residues. This CDR3 is CASSQDRGEGNEQFF. The CDR3, as DNA: TGCGCCAGCAGCCAGGACAGGGGGGAGGGAAATGAGCAGTTCTTC.

Details on this clonotype: Given a much more abundant clone one base away, this may be a read error. The rearrangement links TRBV18 to TRBJ1-6; 7 nucleotides align to TRBD1. This CDR3 is 14 amino acids long. Germline V lookup: CDR1 KGHSH, CDR2 LQKENI. V lost 5 bases and J lost 8; bases outside the gene matches: 6. For the CDR3, the DNA is TGTGCCAGCTCATCTGCCAGGGGGGATTCACCCCTCCACTTT. The encoded protein is CASSSARGDSPLHF. Full variable domain (outside the CDR3, taken from reference TRBV18 and TRBJ1-6): NAGVMQNPRHLVRRRGQEARLRCSPMKGHSHVYWYRQLPEEGLKFMVYLQKENIIDESGMPKERFSAEFPKEGPSILRIQQVVRGDSAAYFCASSSARGDSPLHFGNGTRLTVT.

This clonotype was detected ten times or more. The chain links TRBV20-1 to TRBJ2-3; 9 nucleotides match TRBD2. Germline CDR1 reads DFQATT; CDR2 reads SNEGSKA (reference sequence). The length of the CDR3 is 14 residues. The junction had 5 bases not matched to a gene; V was cut back by 5 bases and J by 2 bases. The DNA for the CDR3 is TGCAGTGCTTCTCAGCGGGGGGACACAGATACGCAGTATTTT. Its translation: CSASQRGDTDTQYF.

This clonotype has more than one count but fewer than ten. The chain links TRBV6-5 to TRBJ2-7; D may match TRBD1 or TRBD2 (5 bases each). CDR1 is MNHEY, CDR2 SVGAGI, per germline. This CDR3 is 14 amino acids long. Deletions cut 5 bases from V and 6 bases from J, with 17 bases between. The DNA of the CDR3 is TGTGCCAGCAGTCGTGAAACGGGGCCCGGCGAGCAGTACTTC. This codes for CASSRETGPGEQYF.

The rearrangement links TRBV6-5 to TRBJ1-4, with TRBD1 identical over 10 bases. Germline values: CDR1 MNHEY, CDR2 SVGAGI. With 0 bases clipped from V and 5 bases from J, the junction kept 3 bases outside the gene matches. This CDR3 has 16 residues. The CDR3 here is CASSYSGTGANEKLFF. In nucleotides, the CDR3 is TGTGCCAGCAGTTACTCCGGGACAGGGGCGAATGAAAAACTGTTTTTT.

This clonotype was observed many times. The chain carries TRBV7-2 and TRBJ1-5, with D possibly being TRBD1 (5 bases). Trimming cost V 1 base and J 2 bases, with 18 bases left between them. In germline, CDR1 is SGHTA, CDR2 FQGNSA. CDR3 length: 18 residues. The DNA for the CDR3 is TGTGCCAGCAGCTTAGTCGGTTCGGTTGGGGACGGCAATCAGCCCCAGCATTTT. Translating it yields CASSLVGSVGDGNQPQHF.

Many counts were recorded for this clonotype. DNA for the CDR3: TGTGCCAGCAGCTTAGAGAACACTGAAGCTTTCTTT. Protein sequence: CASSLENTEAFF. This chain connects TRBV11-3 to TRBJ1-1, with D hard to call. CDR3 length equals 12 residues. Per the germline V gene, CDR1 is SGHNT and CDR2 is YENEEA. The ends were cut back, 0 bases at V and 1 base at J, with 0 bases in the middle.

This clonotype was detected many times. The V and J genes are TRBV12-5 and TRBJ1-2, with D uncertain. Trimming stripped 1 base from V and 3 bases from J, with 9 bases between. Germline CDR1 LGHNT, CDR2 FRNRAP. The CDR3 length is 14 residues. The CDR3, as DNA: TGTGCTAGTGGTTTGGCGGCAGCTTACTATGGCTACACCTTC. Its translation: CASGLAAAYYGYTF.

CDR3 sequence: CAWSVPVTGEADTQYF. CDR3 coding DNA: TGTGCCTGGAGTGTACCAGTGACAGGGGAAGCAGATACGCAGTATTTT. The chain is built from TRBV30 and TRBJ2-3, with 8 bases that match TRBD1. The CDR3 has 16 residues. V gave up 0 bases and J gave up 4 bases; unmatched junction bases: 9. Germline V gene lookup returns CDR1 GTSNPN and CDR2 SVGIG (reference sequence).

This clonotype was seen a few times. This rearrangement joins TRBV7-2 to TRBJ1-6, with 12 bases lining up with TRBD1. This CDR3 is built from 18 residues. Germline loops: CDR1 SGHTA, CDR2 FQGNSA. The V and J ends lost 5 bases and 2 bases, in that order; junction bases with no gene match: 7. The CDR3 DNA reads as TGTGCCAGCAGCACCGGGACAGGGGGCTTCCCCTATAATTCACCCCTCCACTTT. Translation gives CASSTGTGGFPYNSPLHF.

This clonotype came up a few times. The chain joins TRBV11-3 to TRBJ2-1; D is perhaps TRBD2 (7 bases). V shed 2 bases and J shed 8 bases, with 19 bases lying between them. The CDR3 is made up of 16 amino acids. Germline V gene sequence: CDR1 SGHNT, CDR2 YENEEA. For the CDR3, the DNA is TGTGCCAGCAGCTTATACGGGGGGCTACTTGGGGATGAGCAGTTCTTC. Its translation: CASSLYGGLLGDEQFF.